This is a list of T cell receptor beta chains from one sample in a study of shared clonotypes between healthy human individuals. This table comes from immunoSEQ multiplex PCR, and its TCRdb copy is limited to in-frame clones, with some not included. This sample carries over a million clones, 75% to 80% of them seen once, and the ten largest clones take under 0.8%. The specimen sequenced was memory CD4+ T cells from PBMCs. These receptors were taken from a man in his late teens or twenties in good health. Some clones in this sample may be carry-over from other donors' samples. Both conserved end residues are part of each CDR3. The D gene is left open where the match is weak. Some rows have no size entry. The others give once, few or many, or a class for an expanded clone.

d_call	v_call	j_call	clone_size	cdr3_nt	cdr3_aa
TRBD1	TRBV6-4	TRBJ1-2	NA	TGTGCCAGCAGTGACGCGGACAGGGGCTTCAACTATGGCTACACCTTC	CASSDADRGFNYGYTF
NA	TRBV28	TRBJ2-7	NA	TGTGCCAGCAACGACCCCGGGTCCACCTACGAGCAGTACTTC	CASNDPGSTYEQYF
NA	TRBV5-1	TRBJ2-2	few	TGCGCCAGCAGGCTAGCAGCAAACACCGGGGAGCTGTTTTTT	CASRLAANTGELFF
NA	TRBV29-1	TRBJ1-1	NA	TGCAGCGTAGGAACAGGGTCCACTGAAGCTTTCTTT	CSVGTGSTEAFF
NA	TRBV6-1	TRBJ1-1	once	TGTGCCAGCAGTGAATTAGGTAACACTGAAGCTTTCTTT	CASSELGNTEAFF
NA	TRBV4-3	TRBJ1-1	NA	TGCGCCAGCAGCCAAGAAGAGCTTCGGGGGAAAGAAGCTTTCTTT	CASSQEELRGKEAFF
NA	TRBV11-2	TRBJ2-6	NA	TGTGCCAGCACCTTGGAGTTGGAGGGGGCAGCTGGGGCCAACGTCCTGACTTTC	CASTLELEGAAGANVLTF
NA	TRBV7-3	TRBJ1-5	NA	TGTGCCAGCAGCCTTACGGGGGGTTCCAATCAGCCCCAGCATTTT	CASSLTGGSNQPQHF
TRBD1	TRBV5-1	TRBJ2-7	NA	TGCGCCAGCAGCTTGGGAAACACGGGACAGGGTATCGAGCAGTACTTC	CASSLGNTGQGIEQYF
NA	TRBV6-6	TRBJ2-5	NA	TGTGCCAGCAGTCCACCCCCCGGCGAGACCCAGTACTTC	CASSPPPGETQYF
NA	TRBV18	TRBJ2-1	NA	TGTGCCAGCTCACCGCTGTTAGAATCCCCTGAGCAGTTCTTC	CASSPLLESPEQFF
NA	TRBV4-3	TRBJ1-1	NA	TGCGCCAGCAGCCAAGGTGGATGGCAGGGAGAAGCTTTCTTT	CASSQGGWQGEAFF
NA	TRBV11-3	TRBJ2-3	NA	TGTGCCAGCAGCTTGGGGGCTGGCACAGATACGCAGTATTTT	CASSLGAGTDTQYF
NA	TRBV4-2	TRBJ2-1	few	TGTGCCAGCAGCCGTACTCAAGTCTACAATGAGCAGTTCTTC	CASSRTQVYNEQFF
TRBD1	TRBV30	TRBJ1-4	NA	TGTGCCTTCCGGGACAGAGCAACTAATGAAAAACTGTTTTTT	CAFRDRATNEKLFF
NA	TRBV12-1	TRBJ2-1	NA	TGTGCCAGCAGCTTTCCACTACTAGCGGAAGACAATGAGCAGTTCTTC	CASSFPLLAEDNEQFF
TRBD1	TRBV5-1	TRBJ1-2	NA	TGCGCCAGCAGCTTGCCCCCGGGACAGGGGGTTTATGGCTACACCTTC	CASSLPPGQGVYGYTF
NA	TRBV25-1	TRBJ2-3	NA	TGTGCCAGCAGTGACCCAGCCGGACAGGATACGCAGTATTTT	CASSDPAGQDTQYF
TRBD2	TRBV19	TRBJ2-1	NA	TGTGCCAGTAGTATCGGGCTGTTTATAGCGGGAGAGGATTACAATGAGCAGTTCTTC	CASSIGLFIAGEDYNEQFF
NA	TRBV6-1	TRBJ1-2	NA	TGTGCCAGCAGTGAAGTTAGTCTTGGCTACACCTTC	CASSEVSLGYTF
NA	TRBV5-1	TRBJ2-5	once	TGCGCCAGCAGCTCGAATAGCGGTAAAGAGACCCAGTACTTC	CASSSNSGKETQYF
NA	TRBV5-1	TRBJ1-1	NA	TGCGCCAGCAGCCCTCGGGACGGCTCGGGGACTGAAGCTTTCTTT	CASSPRDGSGTEAFF
TRBD1	TRBV5-6	TRBJ1-2	NA	TGTGCCAGCAGCTTGTTAATGGACAGGGGTTCGGGCTACACCTTC	CASSLLMDRGSGYTF
TRBD1	TRBV6-1	TRBJ2-7	NA	TGTGCCAGCAGTGACGGCCGACAGGGTCTGTACGAGCAGTACTTC	CASSDGRQGLYEQYF
TRBD1	TRBV2	TRBJ1-2	NA	TGTGCCAGCAGCGGAGACAGGGGGGATTTTTATGGCTACACCTTC	CASSGDRGDFYGYTF
TRBD2	TRBV30	TRBJ2-7	NA	TGTGCCTGGAGTGCTCTACTAGCGGGAGTTAGCTCCTACGAGCAGTACTTC	CAWSALLAGVSSYEQYF
NA	TRBV4-3	TRBJ2-1	NA	TGCGCCAGCAGCCAAGAGGGAACCCAGAGGTACAATGAGCAGTTCTTC	CASSQEGTQRYNEQFF
NA	TRBV6-4	TRBJ1-6	NA	TGTGCCAGCAGTGAAGTGGAGGAATCACCCCTCCACTTT	CASSEVEESPLHF
TRBD1	TRBV30	TRBJ2-7	once	TGTGCCTGGAGTACAGGGGGGCGCGAGCAGTACTTC	CAWSTGGREQYF
NA	TRBV18	TRBJ1-2	NA	TGTGCCAGCTCACCATTTGGCCAGAACTATGGCTACACCTTC	CASSPFGQNYGYTF
TRBD2	TRBV7-8	TRBJ2-7	NA	TGTGCCAGCAGCCCCCACAGGACTAGCGCCCGCTACGAGCAGTACTTC	CASSPHRTSARYEQYF
TRBD2	TRBV6-4	TRBJ2-7	NA	TGTGCCAGCAGCTATGGGGCGGGAGGGCCCTACGAGCAGTACTTC	CASSYGAGGPYEQYF